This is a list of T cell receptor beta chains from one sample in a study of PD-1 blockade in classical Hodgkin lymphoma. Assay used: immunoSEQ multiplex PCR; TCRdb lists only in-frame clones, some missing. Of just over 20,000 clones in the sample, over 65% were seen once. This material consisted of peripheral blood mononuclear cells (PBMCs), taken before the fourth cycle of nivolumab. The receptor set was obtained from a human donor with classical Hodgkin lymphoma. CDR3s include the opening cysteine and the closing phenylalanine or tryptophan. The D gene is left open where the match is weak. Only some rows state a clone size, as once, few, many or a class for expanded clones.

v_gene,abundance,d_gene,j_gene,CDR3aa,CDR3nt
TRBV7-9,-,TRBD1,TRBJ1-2,CASSPSTGNNYGYTF,TGTGCCAGCAGCCCCTCGACAGGGAATAACTATGGCTACACCTTC
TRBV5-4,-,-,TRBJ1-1,CASSQGVQVNTEAFF,TGTGCCAGCAGCCAAGGCGTCCAGGTGAACACTGAAGCTTTCTTT
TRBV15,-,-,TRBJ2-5,CATSRDFMGRAETQYF,TGTGCCACCAGCAGAGATTTCATGGGACGTGCAGAGACCCAGTACTTC
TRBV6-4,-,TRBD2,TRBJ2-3,CASRASGRWTDTQYF,TGTGCCAGCAGGGCTAGCGGGAGGTGGACAGATACGCAGTATTTT
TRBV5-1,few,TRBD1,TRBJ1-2,CASRSTGFGYGYTF,TGCGCCAGCAGGTCGACAGGGTTCGGCTATGGCTACACCTTC
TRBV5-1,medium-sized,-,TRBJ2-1,CASSLARNGLIFNEQFF,TGCGCCAGCAGCTTGGCTCGGAACGGATTAATATTCAATGAGCAGTTCTTC
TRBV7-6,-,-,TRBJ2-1,CASSLVAYNEQFF,TGTGCCAGCAGCTTAGTTGCCTACAATGAGCAGTTCTTC
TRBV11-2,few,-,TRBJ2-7,CASTWVDSSYEQYF,TGTGCCAGCACCTGGGTTGATTCCTCCTACGAGCAGTACTTC
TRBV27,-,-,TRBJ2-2,CASSLSFISGELFF,TGTGCCAGCAGTTTATCATTTATTTCCGGGGAGCTGTTTTTT
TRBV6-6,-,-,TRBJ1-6,CASSFTLDTGREPLHF,TGTGCCAGCAGTTTTACTTTGGACACAGGCAGGGAACCCCTCCACTTT
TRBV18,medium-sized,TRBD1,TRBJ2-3,CASSLGQGQYF,TGTGCCAGCTCCCTTGGACAGGGACAGTATTTT
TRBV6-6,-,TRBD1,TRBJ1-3,CASSYGTGAGNTIYF,TGTGCCAGCAGTTATGGGACAGGGGCTGGAAACACCATATATTTT
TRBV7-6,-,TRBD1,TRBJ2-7,CASSFSAGQGAREQYF,TGTGCCAGCAGCTTTAGCGCGGGACAGGGGGCTCGCGAGCAGTACTTC
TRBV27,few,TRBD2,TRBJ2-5,CASKASGRGETQYF,TGTGCCAGCAAAGCTAGCGGGAGGGGGGAGACCCAGTACTTC
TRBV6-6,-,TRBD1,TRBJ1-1,CASSRGQGNTEAFF,TGTGCCAGCAGTCGCGGACAGGGGAACACTGAAGCTTTCTTT
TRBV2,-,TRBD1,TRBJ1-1,CASSPDSRGTEAFF,TGTGCCAGCAGTCCGGACAGCAGGGGGACTGAAGCTTTCTTT
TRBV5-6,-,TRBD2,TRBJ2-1,CASSGGPENEQFF,TGTGCCAGCTCGGGAGGGCCGGAAAATGAGCAGTTCTTC
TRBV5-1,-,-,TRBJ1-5,CASSLDTQVGQPQHF,TGCGCCAGCAGCTTGGATACCCAGGTGGGTCAGCCCCAGCATTTT
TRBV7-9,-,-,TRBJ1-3,CASSPEYRGTFSGDTIYF,TGTGCCAGCAGCCCGGAATACCGGGGGACCTTCTCTGGAGACACCATATATTTT
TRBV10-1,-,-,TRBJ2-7,CARLPRGDGSYEQYF,TGCGCCAGGCTCCCCCGTGGGGACGGTTCCTACGAGCAGTACTTC
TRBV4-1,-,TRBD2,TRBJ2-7,CASSQGTSGPYEQYF,TGCGCCAGCAGCCAAGGGACTAGCGGACCCTACGAGCAGTACTTC
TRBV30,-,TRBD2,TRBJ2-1,CAWRLAGGYNEQFF,TGTGCCTGGAGACTAGCGGGAGGGTACAATGAGCAGTTCTTC
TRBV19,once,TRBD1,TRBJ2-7,CASSARDRGYEQYF,TGTGCCAGTAGTGCCCGGGACAGGGGTTACGAGCAGTACTTC
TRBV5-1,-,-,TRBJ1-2,CASSLGGQPRAANYGYTF,TGCGCCAGCAGCTTGGGAGGGCAACCCAGGGCGGCCAACTATGGCTACACCTTC
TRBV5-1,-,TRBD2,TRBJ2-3,CASSLSGITTDTQYF,TGCGCCAGCAGCTTGAGCGGGATAACCACAGATACGCAGTATTTT
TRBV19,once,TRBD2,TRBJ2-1,CASKSSGIINEQFF,TGTGCCAGTAAGTCTAGCGGGATAATTAATGAGCAGTTCTTC
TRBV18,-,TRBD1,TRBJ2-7,CASSPYLTGTYEQYF,TGTGCCAGCTCACCTTACTTGACAGGGACCTACGAGCAGTACTTC
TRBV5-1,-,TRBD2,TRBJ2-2,CASSLIGTSGRGAGELFF,TGCGCCAGCAGCTTGATCGGAACTAGCGGGAGGGGCGCCGGGGAGCTGTTTTTT
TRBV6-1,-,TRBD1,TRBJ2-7,CASSARTGVSSYEQYF,TGTGCCAGCAGTGCTCGGACAGGGGTTAGCTCCTACGAGCAGTACTTC
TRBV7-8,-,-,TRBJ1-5,CASSLEDTSNQPQHF,TGTGCCAGCAGCTTAGAGGACACTAGCAATCAGCCCCAGCATTTT
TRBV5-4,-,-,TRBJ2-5,CASSSPFRYQETQYF,TGTGCCAGCAGCTCCCCCTTTAGGTACCAAGAGACCCAGTACTTC
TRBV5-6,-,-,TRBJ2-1,CASSLGGDFDEQFF,TGTGCCAGCAGCTTGGGAGGGGATTTCGATGAGCAGTTCTTC
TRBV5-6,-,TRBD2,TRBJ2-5,CASSLLLAGGQETQYF,TGTGCCAGCAGCTTACTGCTAGCGGGAGGGCAAGAGACCCAGTACTTC
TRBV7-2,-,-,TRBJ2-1,CASSLGWTDPYNEQFF,TGTGCCAGCAGCTTAGGCTGGACAGACCCGTACAATGAGCAGTTCTTC
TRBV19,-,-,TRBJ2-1,CASKPSLSSYNEQFF,TGTGCCAGTAAGCCAAGTCTGAGCTCCTACAATGAGCAGTTCTTC
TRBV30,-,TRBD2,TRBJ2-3,CAWSVWLLAGGVDTQYF,TGTGCCTGGAGTGTATGGCTCCTAGCGGGAGGAGTAGATACGCAGTATTTT
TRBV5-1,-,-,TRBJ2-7,CASSDYYEQYF,TGCGCCAGCAGCGACTACTACGAGCAGTACTTC
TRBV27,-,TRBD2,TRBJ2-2,CASSPFLAGVLGELFF,TGTGCCAGCAGTCCATTCTTAGCGGGAGTTCTCGGGGAGCTGTTTTTT
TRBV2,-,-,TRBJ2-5,CASSEAGSKYRVVQETQYF,TGTGCCAGCAGTGAAGCTGGGTCTAAATATAGGGTAGTCCAAGAGACCCAGTACTTC
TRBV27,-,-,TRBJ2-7,CASGTSGLRYEQYF,TGTGCCAGCGGAACCTCCGGTCTTCGGTACGAGCAGTACTTC
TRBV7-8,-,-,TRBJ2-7,CASSLAGAHEQYF,TGTGCCAGCAGCTTAGCAGGGGCGCATGAGCAGTACTTC
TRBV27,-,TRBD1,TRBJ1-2,CASSLGGGAFGYTF,TGTGCCAGCAGTTTAGGAGGGGGCGCGTTTGGCTACACCTTC
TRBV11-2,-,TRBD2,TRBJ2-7,CASLGGSGILKQYF,TGTGCCAGCCTCGGCGGGAGTGGCATATTGAAGCAGTACTTC
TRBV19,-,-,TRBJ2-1,CASSAVTDGLKQFF,TGTGCCAGTAGCGCAGTCACCGATGGGTTGAAGCAGTTCTTC
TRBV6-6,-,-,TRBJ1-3,CASSALGAIGNTIYF,TGTGCCAGCAGCGCCCTAGGGGCGATTGGAAACACCATATATTTT
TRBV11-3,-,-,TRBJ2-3,CASSPSGRGDTQYF,TGTGCCAGCAGCCCTAGTGGCAGGGGAGATACGCAGTATTTT
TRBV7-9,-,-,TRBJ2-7,CASSYREQGTYEQYF,TGTGCCAGCAGCTACCGGGAGCAGGGAACCTACGAGCAGTACTTC
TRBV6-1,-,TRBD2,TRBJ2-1,CASSVLASGSAGGIDEQFF,TGTGCCAGCAGTGTCTTGGCAAGCGGGAGCGCGGGAGGTATCGATGAGCAGTTCTTC
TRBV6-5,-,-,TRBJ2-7,CASTNSGEQYF,TGTGCCAGCACCAATAGTGGCGAGCAGTACTTC
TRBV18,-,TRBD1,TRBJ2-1,CASSPPGQGALDEQFF,TGTGCCAGCTCACCCCCCGGACAGGGGGCTCTGGATGAGCAGTTCTTC
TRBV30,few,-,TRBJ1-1,CAWSVSAAEAFF,TGTGCCTGGAGTGTCTCGGCGGCGGAAGCTTTCTTT
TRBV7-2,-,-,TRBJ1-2,CASSLWLGDPYGYTF,TGTGCCAGCAGCTTATGGTTAGGGGACCCCTATGGCTACACCTTC
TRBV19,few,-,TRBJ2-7,CASSRTFVGLSSYEQYF,TGTGCCAGTAGCCGGACCTTCGTCGGACTGAGCTCCTACGAGCAGTACTTC
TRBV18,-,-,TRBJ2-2,CASSTDLLNTGELFF,TGTGCCAGCTCTACAGACCTATTGAACACCGGGGAGCTGTTTTTT
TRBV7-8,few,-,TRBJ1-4,CASLEGRINEKLFF,TGTGCCAGCCTGGAAGGGCGGATTAATGAAAAACTGTTTTTT